The rows below give T cell receptor beta chains drawn from one sample of a study of T cells of healthy individuals. TCRdb reanalysed the 5' RACE reads using MiXCR and keeps one entry per CDR3 protein. The sample includes around 53,000 distinct CDR3 sequences, around 15% of them seen just once. These receptor sequences come from a human donor in good health. The CDR3 runs from the conserved cysteine through the conserved F or W. A D gene is named only where the DNA matches it firmly. Some rows mark clone size as missing; the rest say once, few, many or name a class of expanded clone.

>TRBV20-1|many|TRBD2|TRBJ2-7
CSASATSGQFAYEQYF
TGCAGTGCTAGCGCCACTAGCGGACAATTTGCCTACGAGCAGTACTTC
>TRBV6-2/TRBV6-3|few|NA|TRBJ2-7
CASAGRNYEQYF
TGTGCCAGCGCGGGACGTAACTACGAGCAGTACTTC
>TRBV29-1|NA|NA|TRBJ2-2
CSVEEGSGELFF
TGCAGCGTTGAAGAAGGGTCCGGGGAGCTGTTTTTT
>TRBV20-1|few|TRBD1|TRBJ2-6
CSARLPGQVLSGANVLTF
TGCAGTGCTAGGCTACCGGGACAGGTCCTCTCTGGGGCCAACGTCCTGACTTTC
>TRBV19|NA|NA|TRBJ1-1
CASSIEVTCEAFF
TGTGCCAGTAGTATAGAAGTAACTTGTGAAGCTTTCTTT
>TRBV7-2|NA|TRBD2|TRBJ2-1
CASSPGLAGGNEQFF
TGTGCCAGCAGCCCGGGACTAGCGGGTGGGAATGAGCAGTTCTTC
>TRBV5-1|few|NA|TRBJ2-5
CASSPRGLETQYF
TGCGCCAGCAGCCCGCGGGGGCTAGAGACCCAGTACTTC
>TRBV11-2|many|NA|TRBJ2-1
CASSLGAESSYNEQFF
TGTGCCAGCAGCTTAGGCGCCGAAAGCTCCTACAATGAGCAGTTCTTC
>TRBV6-6|many|NA|TRBJ2-3
CASRRDSSTDTQYF
TGTGCCAGCAGAAGGGACTCTAGCACAGATACGCAGTATTTT
>TRBV29-1|NA|TRBD1|TRBJ2-7
CTGDRNYEQYF
TGCACCGGGGACAGGAACTACGAGCAGTACTTC
>TRBV24-1|many|NA|TRBJ2-2
CATSDPPSYGELFF
TGTGCCACCAGTGACCCCCCCTCGTACGGGGAGCTGTTTTTT
>TRBV18|many|NA|TRBJ2-2
CASSQDSANTGELFF
TGTGCCAGCTCACAGGATAGTGCGAACACCGGGGAGCTGTTTTTT
>TRBV14|NA|NA|TRBJ2-7
CASSQYISNEQYF
TGTGCCAGCAGCCAATATATCAGTAACGAGCAGTACTTC
>TRBV4-3|NA|TRBD1|TRBJ2-7
CASSRGSGQGGYEQYF
TGCGCCAGCAGCCGAGGATCCGGACAGGGAGGCTACGAGCAGTACTTC
>TRBV10-3|NA|TRBD2|TRBJ2-7
CASSWSSGSAHEQYF
TGTGCCAGCAGTTGGTCTAGCGGGAGCGCCCACGAGCAGTACTTC
>TRBV2|NA|NA|TRBJ2-5
CASRLASAGTQYF
TGTGCCAGCAGACTAGCTTCCGCCGGGACCCAGTACTTC
>TRBV14|many|NA|TRBJ2-3
CASSQEFRGGEEYF
TGTGCCAGCAGCCAAGAGTTTAGGGGCGGGGAGGAGTATTTT
>TRBV6-1|NA|TRBD1|TRBJ2-2
CASSEGQVDTGELFF
TGTGCCAGCAGTGAGGGACAGGTAGACACCGGGGAGCTGTTTTTT
>TRBV29-1|few|NA|TRBJ1-1
CSVEPGGAGTEAFF
TGCAGCGTTGAACCAGGCGGGGCGGGCACTGAAGCTTTCTTT
>TRBV20-1|many|NA|TRBJ2-1
CSARLPYNEQFF
TGCAGTGCCCGACTACCTTACAATGAGCAGTTCTTC
>TRBV20-1|many|NA|TRBJ2-7
CSARPRGPLDEQYF
TGCAGTGCTAGACCGCGGGGGCCCTTGGACGAGCAGTACTTC
>TRBV11-1|NA|TRBD1|TRBJ2-7
CASSANRQGRDYEQYF
TGTGCCAGCAGCGCTAATCGACAGGGAAGGGACTACGAGCAGTACTTC
>TRBV12-3/TRBV12-4|many|TRBD2|TRBJ2-3
CASSSGTSATTDTQYF
TGTGCCAGCAGTTCCGGGACTAGCGCCACCACAGATACGCAGTATTTT
>TRBV2|many|TRBD1|TRBJ1-2
CASSEGQGWNGYTF
TGTGCCAGCAGTGAAGGACAGGGGTGGAATGGCTACACCTTC
>TRBV10-3|few|NA|TRBJ1-1
CAISESKTGSNTEAFF
TGTGCCATCAGTGAGTCTAAGACAGGTTCGAACACTGAAGCTTTCTTT
>TRBV2|many|NA|TRBJ1-1
CASSLGLAEAFF
TGTGCCAGCAGTCTGGGTCTTGCTGAAGCTTTCTTT
>TRBV4-1|NA|TRBD1|TRBJ2-7
CASSQDMVRDRTYEQYF
TGCGCCAGCAGCCAAGACATGGTGCGGGACAGGACATACGAGCAGTACTTC
>TRBV2|many|TRBD1|TRBJ2-5
CASSEPTGGETQYF
TGTGCCAGCAGTGAACCGACAGGGGGTGAGACCCAGTACTTC
>TRBV12-5|once|TRBD2|TRBJ2-4
CASGLLGGLKAKNIQYF
TGTGCTAGTGGTTTGCTCGGGGGGTTGAAAGCCAAAAACATTCAGTACTTC
>TRBV30|many|NA|TRBJ2-1
CAWEGRFF
TGTGCCTGGGAGGGACGGTTCTTC
>TRBV6-1|NA|NA|TRBJ1-2
CASGGSNYGYTF
TGTGCCAGCGGGGGTTCAAATTATGGCTACACCTTC
>TRBV29-1|medium-sized|NA|TRBJ2-7
CSVEDSHSYEQYF
TGCAGCGTTGAGGACAGTCACTCCTACGAGCAGTACTTC
>TRBV4-3|many|TRBD2|TRBJ2-7
CASSGLAGGGEQYF
TGCGCCAGCAGCGGACTAGCGGGAGGAGGCGAGCAGTACTTC
>TRBV20-1|NA|TRBD2|TRBJ2-3
CSAFTSGGLSTDTQYF
TGCAGTGCTTTCACTAGCGGGGGCTTGAGCACAGATACGCAGTATTTT
>TRBV3-2|NA|NA|TRBJ2-3
CASSQVGQEMTDTQYF
TGTGCCAGCAGCCAAGTGGGCCAGGAAATGACAGATACGCAGTATTTT